What follows are 6 T cell receptor beta chains derived from one specimen sequenced in a study of pediatric ulcerative colitis. TCRdb's table, derived via immunoSEQ multiplex PCR, lists solely in-frame clones and lacks some. The sample holds around 64,000 clones; 85% to 90% are singletons and the top ten take 3% to 4.5%. Sequencing was carried out using blood. These receptors all come from a boy between 10 and 17 years old with severe ulcerative colitis.

The chain couples TRBV9 to TRBJ2-5; 9 bases are a match to TRBD2. CDR1 is SGDLS and CDR2 is YYNGEE in the germline V gene. The ends lost 0 bases at V and 5 bases at J; junction bases unmatched: 5. The CDR3 is made up of 15 amino acids. The CDR3 DNA is TGTGCCAGCAGCGTAGCTAGCGGGATTATGGAGACCCAGTACTTC. Its protein product is CASSVASGIMETQYF.

The rearrangement joins TRBV19 to TRBJ2-1; D tentatively reads TRBD1 or TRBD2 (6 bases each). The CDR3 loop spans 16 amino acids. V was cut by 8 bases and J by 4 bases, with 21 bases left in between. Germline CDR1 LNHDA, CDR2 SQIVND (reference sequence). CDR3 in amino acids: CASARGGDITYNEQFF. The CDR3 DNA reads as TGTGCCAGTGCGAGAGGCGGGGACATAACTTACAATGAGCAGTTCTTC.

As regards this clone: Its ends do not fully match the called genes, so a read error is possible. The V gene is TRBV7-7, the J gene TRBJ2-4, with D hard to call. The CDR3 contains 13 residues. Germline CDR1 reads SSHAT; CDR2 reads FNYEAQ (reference sequence). CDR3 coding DNA: TGTGCTAGCAGCTTACTAGCCAAAAACATTCAGTACTTC. Translated: CASSLLAKNIQYF.

V and J are TRBV7-2 and TRBJ2-4, with a possible D match to TRBD2 (6 bases). Germline V lookup: CDR1 SGHTA, CDR2 FQGNSA. This CDR3 contains 13 residues. V was cut by 2 bases and J by 5 bases, with 7 bases left in between. CDR3 in amino acids: CASSLSGENIQYF. DNA of the CDR3: TGTGCCAGCAGCTTATCGGGGGAAAACATTCAGTACTTC.

The chain has TRBV5-1 and TRBJ1-1; D gene ambiguous. The CDR3 covers 14 residues. Trimming removed 1 base at V and 4 bases at J, with 11 bases between. Germline lookup yields CDR1 SGHRS and CDR2 YFSETQ. This CDR3 reads CASSLSAFGTEAFF. The CDR3 DNA is TGCGCCAGCAGCTTGTCGGCCTTCGGCACTGAAGCTTTCTTT.

This clone was seen only once. The J gene is TRBJ2-1, the V gene TRBV6-5, with 10 bases that match TRBD2. The V and J ends lost 6 bases and 6 bases, in that order; junction bases with no gene match: 5. Germline V gene sequence: CDR1 MNHEY, CDR2 SVGAGI. This CDR3 region has 14 residues. The CDR3 sequence is CASSAAGGPNEQFF. CDR3 coding DNA: TGTGCCAGCAGCGCAGCGGGGGGGCCCAATGAGCAGTTCTTC.